This is a list of T cell receptor beta chains from one sample in a study of T cell changes during pregnancy in multiple sclerosis. TCRdb keeps only in-frame clones here, not all; method: immunoSEQ multiplex PCR. Found here are around 34,000 clones, 90% of them singletons; the top ten hold approximately 12%. The sample was CD8+ T cells from peripheral blood mononuclear cells, taken in the first trimester of pregnancy. The receptors here all came from a female donor with multiple sclerosis, enrolled in a pregnancy study. Each CDR3 is given with its conserved first and last residue. D genes are given only for firm matches. Expanded clones get a size class; other rows say once, few or many, or leave the size out.

CDR3: CASSQDRTDTQYF
DNA: TGTGCCAGCAGCCAAGATAGAACAGATACGCAGTATTTT
V: TRBV14
D: -
length: 13
J: TRBJ2-3
size: -

CDR3: CASSLEGVENIQYF
DNA: TGTGCCAGCAGCTTGGAGGGAGTGGAAAACATTCAGTACTTC
V: TRBV5-4
D: -
length: 14
J: TRBJ2-4
size: -

CDR3: CASSQVREASYEQYF
DNA: TGCGCCAGCAGCCAAGTGAGGGAGGCCTCCTACGAGCAGTACTTC
V: TRBV4-3
D: -
length: 15
J: TRBJ2-7
size: -

CDR3: CASRTGTGYNEQFF
DNA: TGTGCCAGTAGGACCGGGACAGGGTACAATGAGCAGTTCTTC
V: TRBV19
D: TRBD1
length: 14
J: TRBJ2-1
size: -

CDR3: CASTLLAGGREQFF
DNA: TGTGCCAGTACCCTACTAGCGGGAGGACGCGAGCAGTTCTTC
V: TRBV19
D: TRBD2
length: 14
J: TRBJ2-1
size: -

CDR3: CASSVDGANTEAFF
DNA: TGTGCCAGCAGCGTAGATGGGGCCAACACTGAAGCTTTCTTT
V: TRBV9
D: -
length: 14
J: TRBJ1-1
size: once

CDR3: CASSFTDNEQFF
DNA: TGCGCCAGCAGCTTTACGGACAATGAGCAGTTCTTC
V: TRBV5-1
D: -
length: 12
J: TRBJ2-1
size: -

CDR3: CACGGGYTF
DNA: TGTGCTTGCGGAGGGGGCTACACCTTC
V: TRBV2
D: -
length: 9
J: TRBJ1-2
size: -

CDR3: CASSLAGAYGYTF
DNA: TGTGCCAGCAGCTTAGCGGGTGCCTATGGCTACACCTTC
V: TRBV11-2
D: -
length: 13
J: TRBJ1-2
size: once

CDR3: CASSQNTGELFF
DNA: TGTGCCAGCAGCCAGAACACCGGGGAGCTGTTTTTT
V: TRBV13
D: -
length: 12
J: TRBJ2-2
size: once

CDR3: CASSFILDYEQYF
DNA: TGTGCCAGCAGCTTTATCCTAGACTACGAGCAGTACTTC
V: TRBV7-9
D: -
length: 13
J: TRBJ2-7
size: -

CDR3: CASSLPQREGYNEQFF
DNA: TGTGCCAGCAGCTTACCCCAGCGGGAGGGCTACAATGAGCAGTTCTTC
V: TRBV7-9
D: TRBD2
length: 16
J: TRBJ2-1
size: -

CDR3: CASSKGTSSYNEQFF
DNA: TGTGCCAGCAGCAAAGGGACTAGCTCCTACAATGAGCAGTTCTTC
V: TRBV21-1
D: -
length: 15
J: TRBJ2-1
size: -

CDR3: CASSLGQGSQETQYF
DNA: TGTGCCAGCAGTTTAGGACAGGGCTCGCAAGAGACCCAGTACTTC
V: TRBV6-5
D: TRBD1
length: 15
J: TRBJ2-5
size: -

CDR3: CASPAGAKDTEAFF
DNA: TGTGCCAGCCCTGCGGGGGCGAAGGACACTGAAGCTTTCTTT
V: TRBV2
D: -
length: 14
J: TRBJ1-1
size: -

CDR3: CASSVDGRGWETQYF
DNA: TGTGCCAGCAGCGTAGACGGGAGGGGCTGGGAGACCCAGTACTTC
V: TRBV9
D: TRBD2
length: 15
J: TRBJ2-5
size: -

CDR3: CASSDSGLSQGDEQFF
DNA: TGTGCCAGCAGTGACTCAGGATTAAGCCAAGGGGATGAGCAGTTCTTC
V: TRBV6-4
D: -
length: 16
J: TRBJ2-1
size: -

CDR3: CASSLEPRLAGGQETQYF
DNA: TGTGCCAGCAGCTTAGAACCCCGACTAGCGGGAGGGCAAGAGACCCAGTACTTC
V: TRBV7-2
D: TRBD2
length: 18
J: TRBJ2-5
size: -

CDR3: CASSESGLATEQYF
DNA: TGTGCCAGCAGTGAATCAGGACTAGCGACCGAGCAGTACTTC
V: TRBV6-1
D: TRBD2
length: 14
J: TRBJ2-7
size: few

CDR3: CASSIGDEQFF
DNA: TGTGCCAGTAGTATCGGGGATGAGCAGTTCTTC
V: TRBV19
D: -
length: 11
J: TRBJ2-1
size: -

CDR3: CASSIPDFVNEQFF
DNA: TGTGCCAGTAGTATCCCGGACTTCGTCAATGAGCAGTTCTTC
V: TRBV19
D: -
length: 14
J: TRBJ2-1
size: -

CDR3: CASSIPPGGRRGFF
DNA: TGTGCCAGCAGTATTCCCCCTGGCGGGAGAAGGGGGTTCTTC
V: TRBV6-6
D: TRBD2
length: 14
J: TRBJ2-1
size: -

CDR3: CASRDQGASNEQFF
DNA: TGTGCCAGCAGGGATCAGGGGGCGAGCAATGAGCAGTTCTTC
V: TRBV6-1
D: TRBD1
length: 14
J: TRBJ2-1
size: -

CDR3: CASSSSAPGQIYNEQFF
DNA: TGTGCCAGCAGCTCATCGGCCCCGGGACAGATTTACAATGAGCAGTTCTTC
V: TRBV7-9
D: TRBD1
length: 17
J: TRBJ2-1
size: -

CDR3: CASSQGHTSNYGYTF
DNA: TGTGCCAGCAGCCAAGGTCATACATCGAACTATGGCTACACCTTC
V: TRBV4-2
D: -
length: 15
J: TRBJ1-2
size: -

CDR3: CASSPLGHSGDEQFF
DNA: TGTGCCAGCAGCCCGCTGGGACATTCAGGGGATGAGCAGTTCTTC
V: TRBV7-9
D: -
length: 15
J: TRBJ2-1
size: -

CDR3: CASSLGRGGETQYF
DNA: TGTGCCAGCAGTCTTGGGCGGGGAGGGGAGACCCAGTACTTC
V: TRBV27
D: TRBD2
length: 14
J: TRBJ2-5
size: -

CDR3: CASSQVVRQGTEAFF
DNA: TGCGCCAGCAGCCAAGTCGTCAGGCAGGGTACTGAAGCTTTCTTT
V: TRBV4-1
D: -
length: 15
J: TRBJ1-1
size: once

CDR3: CASSSTGVGTEAFF
DNA: TGTGCCAGCAGCTCCACAGGGGTAGGGACTGAAGCTTTCTTT
V: TRBV7-8
D: TRBD1
length: 14
J: TRBJ1-1
size: -

CDR3: CASSVGTMEMAQYF
DNA: TGTGCCAGCAGCGTTGGGACTATGGAAATGGCGCAGTATTTT
V: TRBV9
D: TRBD2
length: 14
J: TRBJ2-3
size: -

CDR3: CASSQDFAGTSLTDTQYF
DNA: TGCGCCAGCAGCCAAGATTTTGCCGGGACTAGCCTTACAGATACGCAGTATTTT
V: TRBV4-1
D: TRBD2
length: 18
J: TRBJ2-3
size: -

CDR3: CAIQRGQGSPGELFF
DNA: TGTGCCATCCAGCGGGGACAGGGAAGCCCCGGGGAGCTGTTTTTT
V: TRBV10-3
D: TRBD1
length: 15
J: TRBJ2-2
size: -

CDR3: CASSERGARGNEQFF
DNA: TGTGCCAGCAGTGAACGGGGGGCGCGGGGCAATGAGCAGTTCTTC
V: TRBV2
D: -
length: 15
J: TRBJ2-1
size: -

CDR3: CASNTFSGSGSYYEQYF
DNA: TGTGCCAGCAATACCTTCAGCGGGAGTGGATCCTACTACGAGCAGTACTTC
V: TRBV5-4
D: TRBD2
length: 17
J: TRBJ2-7
size: -

CDR3: CASSVGTVEQFF
DNA: TGTGCCAGTAGTGTCGGGACAGTAGAGCAGTTCTTC
V: TRBV19
D: TRBD1
length: 12
J: TRBJ2-1
size: -

CDR3: CASSLEGRWSEAFF
DNA: TGCGCCAGCAGCTTGGAGGGGAGGTGGTCTGAAGCTTTCTTT
V: TRBV5-1
D: -
length: 14
J: TRBJ1-1
size: few

CDR3: CASSLSAENTIYF
DNA: TGTGCCAGCAGCTTGAGTGCGGAAAACACCATATATTTT
V: TRBV5-6
D: -
length: 13
J: TRBJ1-3
size: -

CDR3: CASSTPTSSLYNEQFF
DNA: TGTGCCAGCAGCACTCCGACTAGCTCCCTTTACAATGAGCAGTTCTTC
V: TRBV7-8
D: TRBD2
length: 16
J: TRBJ2-1
size: -

CDR3: CASSLGYSGTYYEQYF
DNA: TGTGCCAGCAGCTTAGGGTATAGCGGGACTTACTACGAGCAGTACTTC
V: TRBV13
D: TRBD2
length: 16
J: TRBJ2-7
size: -

CDR3: CASSYGSSNQPQHF
DNA: TGTGCCAGCAGCTACGGGAGTAGCAATCAGCCCCAGCATTTT
V: TRBV7-9
D: -
length: 14
J: TRBJ1-5
size: medium-sized

CDR3: CANVRAAGGYNEQFF
DNA: TGTGCCAACGTAAGAGCAGCGGGAGGGTACAATGAGCAGTTCTTC
V: TRBV6-1
D: TRBD2
length: 15
J: TRBJ2-1
size: -

CDR3: CASSGGLWETQYF
DNA: TGTGCCAGCAGCGGCGGGCTTTGGGAGACCCAGTACTTC
V: TRBV7-3
D: -
length: 13
J: TRBJ2-5
size: -

CDR3: CASKGRTGGDQPQHF
DNA: TGTGCCAGTAAAGGAAGGACAGGGGGGGATCAGCCCCAGCATTTT
V: TRBV19
D: TRBD1
length: 15
J: TRBJ1-5
size: -

CDR3: CASSLPLDRGHHEQYF
DNA: TGTGCCAGCAGCTTACCCTTGGACAGGGGGCACCACGAGCAGTACTTC
V: TRBV7-9
D: TRBD1
length: 16
J: TRBJ2-7
size: -

CDR3: CASGHGTEAYMNTEAFF
DNA: TGTGCCAGTGGCCACGGGACAGAAGCCTATATGAACACTGAAGCTTTCTTT
V: TRBV19
D: TRBD1
length: 17
J: TRBJ1-1
size: -

CDR3: CASSPRGQGDYNEQFF
DNA: TGTGCCAGCAGCCCGAGGGGACAGGGGGACTACAATGAGCAGTTCTTC
V: TRBV7-3
D: TRBD1
length: 16
J: TRBJ2-1
size: -

CDR3: CASSLSSGNEQYF
DNA: TGTGCCAGCAGTTTATCGTCGGGGAACGAGCAGTACTTC
V: TRBV27
D: -
length: 13
J: TRBJ2-7
size: -

CDR3: CASSIAGGPETQYF
DNA: TGTGCCAGTAGTATAGCGGGAGGGCCGGAGACCCAGTACTTC
V: TRBV19
D: TRBD2
length: 14
J: TRBJ2-5
size: -

CDR3: CASSHADSDGYTF
DNA: TGTGCCAGCAGCCACGCGGACAGCGATGGCTACACCTTC
V: TRBV6-4
D: -
length: 13
J: TRBJ1-2
size: few

CDR3: CASSLGGTGALEQYF
DNA: TGTGCCAGCAGCTTGGGGGGGACAGGGGCGCTCGAGCAGTACTTC
V: TRBV5-6
D: TRBD1
length: 15
J: TRBJ2-7
size: few

CDR3: CASSRQVNSYEQYF
DNA: TGTGCCAGCAGTCGACAGGTCAACTCCTACGAGCAGTACTTC
V: TRBV27
D: -
length: 14
J: TRBJ2-7
size: -

CDR3: CASSESGTTGELFF
DNA: TGTGCCAGCAGTGAAAGCGGGACTACCGGGGAGCTGTTTTTT
V: TRBV6-4
D: TRBD2
length: 14
J: TRBJ2-2
size: medium-sized

CDR3: CASSQDGPGAGNTIYF
DNA: TGTGCCAGCAGCCAAGATGGGCCGGGGGCTGGAAACACCATATATTTT
V: TRBV4-2
D: -
length: 16
J: TRBJ1-3
size: once

CDR3: CASSTTGGYEQYF
DNA: TGTGCCAGCAGTACCACAGGGGGATACGAGCAGTACTTC
V: TRBV6-1
D: TRBD1
length: 13
J: TRBJ2-7
size: -

CDR3: CASSQAGGNYEQYF
DNA: TGCGCCAGCAGCCAAGCGGGAGGCAATTACGAGCAGTACTTC
V: TRBV4-1
D: TRBD2
length: 14
J: TRBJ2-7
size: -

CDR3: CASSLGGPHILDEQYF
DNA: TGTGCCAGCAGCTTAGGGGGGCCCCACATTCTTGACGAGCAGTACTTC
V: TRBV13
D: -
length: 16
J: TRBJ2-7
size: -